The entry below describes one TCR beta chain. Sequencing used immunoSEQ multiplex PCR; TCRdb keeps in-frame clones, though not all of them. The sample lists tens of thousands of clones, approximately 86% occurring once. This specimen belongs to a study of blood T cell repertoires in COVID-19. The source material was peripheral blood. The TCR was taken from a man aged 50-59 years with acute or convalescent COVID-19.

The CDR3 sequence is CASNAGTGYETQYF. In DNA, the CDR3 is TGTGCCAGCAACGCCGGGACAGGGTATGAGACCCAGTACTTC. V and J are TRBV6-5 and TRBJ2-5; 9 bases are a match to TRBD1. Germline values: CDR1 MNHEY, CDR2 SVGAGI. The CDR3 has 14 residues. V lost 7 bases to trimming and J lost 5 bases; unmatched junction nucleotides: 8.